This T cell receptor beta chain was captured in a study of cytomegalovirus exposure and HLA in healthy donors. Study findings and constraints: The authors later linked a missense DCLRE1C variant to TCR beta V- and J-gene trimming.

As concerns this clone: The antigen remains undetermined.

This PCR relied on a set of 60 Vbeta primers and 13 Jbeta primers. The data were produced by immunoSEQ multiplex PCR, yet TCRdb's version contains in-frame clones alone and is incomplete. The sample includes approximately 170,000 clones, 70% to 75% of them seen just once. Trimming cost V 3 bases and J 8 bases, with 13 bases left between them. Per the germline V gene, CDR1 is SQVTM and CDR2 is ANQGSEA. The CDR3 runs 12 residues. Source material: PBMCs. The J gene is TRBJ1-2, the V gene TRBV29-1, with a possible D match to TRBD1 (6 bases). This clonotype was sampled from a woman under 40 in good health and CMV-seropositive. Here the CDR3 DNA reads TGCAGCGTTGAGGTGGGGGCCGGGGGCTACACCTTC. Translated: CSVEVGAGGYTF.